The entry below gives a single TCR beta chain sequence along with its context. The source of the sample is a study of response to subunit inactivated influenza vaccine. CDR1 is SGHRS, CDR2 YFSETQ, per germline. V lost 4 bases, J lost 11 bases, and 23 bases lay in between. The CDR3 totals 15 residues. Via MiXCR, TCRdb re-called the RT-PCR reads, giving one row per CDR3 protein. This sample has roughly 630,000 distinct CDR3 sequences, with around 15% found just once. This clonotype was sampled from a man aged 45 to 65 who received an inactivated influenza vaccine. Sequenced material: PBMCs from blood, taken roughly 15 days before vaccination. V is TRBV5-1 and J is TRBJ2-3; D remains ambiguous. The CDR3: CASSGRSQPFEKQYF. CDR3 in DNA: TGCGCCAGCAGCGGGCGGTCACAGCCATTCGAGAAGCAGTATTTT.